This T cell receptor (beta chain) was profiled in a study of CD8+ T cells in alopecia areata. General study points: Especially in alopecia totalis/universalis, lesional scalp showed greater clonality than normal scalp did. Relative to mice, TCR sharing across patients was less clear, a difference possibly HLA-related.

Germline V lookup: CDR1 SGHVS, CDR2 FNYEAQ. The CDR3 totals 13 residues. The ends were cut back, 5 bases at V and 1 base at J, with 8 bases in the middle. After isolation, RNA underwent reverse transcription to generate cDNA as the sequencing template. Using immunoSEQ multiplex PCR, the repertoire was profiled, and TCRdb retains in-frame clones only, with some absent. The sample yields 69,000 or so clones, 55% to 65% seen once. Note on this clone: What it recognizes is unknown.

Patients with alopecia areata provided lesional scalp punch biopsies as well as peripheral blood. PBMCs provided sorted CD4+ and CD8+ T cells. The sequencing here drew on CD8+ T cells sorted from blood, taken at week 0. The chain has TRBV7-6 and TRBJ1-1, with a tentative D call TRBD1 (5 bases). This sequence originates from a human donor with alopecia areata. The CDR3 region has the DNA TGTGCCAGCAGCCTACAGGAGAACACTGAAGCTTTCTTT. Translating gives CASSLQENTEAFF.